Described below is a single TCR beta chain sequence and its context. Assay: immunoSEQ multiplex PCR; the TCRdb copy retains only in-frame clones and omits some. Seen here are 200,000 to 300,000 clones, 75% to 95% observed once, and the top ten hold 2.6%. This CDR3 contains 14 residues. The ends were cut back, 3 bases at V and 1 base at J, with 9 bases in the middle. Germline values: CDR1 MGHDK, CDR2 SYGVNS. The record originates from a study of blood T cell repertoires in COVID-19. The clonotype comes from a person under 35 with COVID-19, enrolled during active disease. The V and J genes are TRBV25-1 and TRBJ1-2; a weak D match, TRBD1 (6 bases). Material: peripheral blood. CDR3 DNA: TGTGCCAGCAGTGAGTACAGGGTTAACTATGGCTACACCTTC. The encoded protein is CASSEYRVNYGYTF.